The rows below give T cell receptor beta chains drawn from one sample of a study of blood T cell repertoires in COVID-19. Clones were sequenced by immunoSEQ multiplex PCR, and TCRdb holds only the in-frame ones, with some missing. Of tens of thousands of clones in the sample, around 88% were seen once. Sequencing was done on a sample of peripheral blood. The receptors here all came from a man aged 30 to 45 with acute or convalescent COVID-19. Both conserved end residues are trimmed from each CDR3. Fields, in order: V gene, CDR3 length, J gene, CDR3 protein.

v_gene: TRBV10-3; len: 13; j_gene: TRBJ1-1; CDR3aa: AISDPGMGATEAF
v_gene: TRBV6-5; len: 13; j_gene: TRBJ2-7; CDR3aa: ASGSPDRADYEQY
v_gene: TRBV4-1; len: 12; j_gene: TRBJ2-3; CDR3aa: ASSQRTAWDTQY
v_gene: TRBV30; len: 11; j_gene: TRBJ1-1; CDR3aa: AWSVLQGAGAF
v_gene: TRBV25-1; len: 13; j_gene: TRBJ1-4; CDR3aa: ASSGKQGESEKLF
v_gene: TRBV14; len: 13; j_gene: TRBJ2-2; CDR3aa: ASSQVGQITGELF
v_gene: TRBV5-4; len: 13; j_gene: TRBJ2-7; CDR3aa: ASSRTSGSSYEQY
v_gene: TRBV5-1; len: 12; j_gene: TRBJ2-7; CDR3aa: ASSLVVQPYEQY
v_gene: TRBV9; len: 13; j_gene: TRBJ1-1; CDR3aa: ASSVGGLGTTEAF
v_gene: TRBV28; len: 13; j_gene: TRBJ2-7; CDR3aa: ASRLSGTVTYEQY
v_gene: TRBV6-1; len: 14; j_gene: TRBJ1-2; CDR3aa: ASSEGIWDRGYGYT
v_gene: TRBV7-3; len: 13; j_gene: TRBJ2-1; CDR3aa: ASSLTFDRPNEQF
v_gene: TRBV5-1; len: 15; j_gene: TRBJ2-2; CDR3aa: ASSPGQGGTNTGELF
v_gene: TRBV18; len: 12; j_gene: TRBJ1-5; CDR3aa: ASSRGQSNQPQH
v_gene: TRBV28; len: 11; j_gene: TRBJ1-5; CDR3aa: ASSQGSNQPQH
v_gene: TRBV6-5; len: 13; j_gene: TRBJ2-1; CDR3aa: ASSMTSGRYNEQF
v_gene: TRBV28; len: 15; j_gene: TRBJ2-5; CDR3aa: ASSSFFGDTLGETQY
v_gene: TRBV21-1; len: 11; j_gene: TRBJ1-4; CDR3aa: ARPQGGVEKLF
v_gene: TRBV27; len: 10; j_gene: TRBJ2-3; CDR3aa: ASATSTDTQY
v_gene: TRBV30; len: 10; j_gene: TRBJ2-7; CDR3aa: AWSKERAEQY
v_gene: TRBV10-1; len: 12; j_gene: TRBJ2-7; CDR3aa: ASSLDQNVYEQY
v_gene: TRBV18; len: 12; j_gene: TRBJ2-7; CDR3aa: ASSPETGDYEQY
v_gene: TRBV6-2/TRBV6-3; len: 13; j_gene: TRBJ2-5; CDR3aa: ASSRTSGGAATQY
v_gene: TRBV7-8; len: 15; j_gene: TRBJ2-3; CDR3aa: ASSLGLAGTTTNTQY
v_gene: TRBV28; len: 12; j_gene: TRBJ1-2; CDR3aa: ASSPAGGGYGYT
v_gene: TRBV7-8; len: 14; j_gene: TRBJ2-5; CDR3aa: ASSLVTFSGRETQY
v_gene: TRBV19; len: 12; j_gene: TRBJ2-4; CDR3aa: ASSIPGSKNIQY
v_gene: TRBV4-1; len: 13; j_gene: TRBJ1-1; CDR3aa: ASSHGQARYPEAF
v_gene: TRBV19; len: 10; j_gene: TRBJ2-7; CDR3aa: ASSNPGYEQY
v_gene: TRBV27; len: 12; j_gene: TRBJ2-2; CDR3aa: ASSHNTNTGELF
v_gene: TRBV2; len: 12; j_gene: TRBJ1-4; CDR3aa: ASISGEPNEKLF
v_gene: TRBV9; len: 13; j_gene: TRBJ2-1; CDR3aa: ASSAGGSSYNEQF
v_gene: TRBV19; len: 16; j_gene: TRBJ1-6; CDR3aa: ASSRQGASSSYNSPLH
v_gene: TRBV28; len: 9; j_gene: TRBJ1-6; CDR3aa: ASSDNSPLH
v_gene: TRBV30; len: 11; j_gene: TRBJ1-1; CDR3aa: AWKQGAGTEAF
v_gene: TRBV27; len: 14; j_gene: TRBJ1-2; CDR3aa: ASSSPLRQGHYGYT
v_gene: TRBV24-1; len: 13; j_gene: TRBJ1-2; CDR3aa: ATSDSGTGNYGYT
v_gene: TRBV6-5; len: 13; j_gene: TRBJ1-1; CDR3aa: ASRTHPTGFTEAF
v_gene: TRBV6-5; len: 12; j_gene: TRBJ1-1; CDR3aa: ASNARDRGNEAF
v_gene: TRBV28; len: 10; j_gene: TRBJ1-5; CDR3aa: ASTQTDQPQH
v_gene: TRBV4-2; len: 13; j_gene: TRBJ2-1; CDR3aa: ASSPQGLAVDEQF
v_gene: TRBV4-3; len: 13; j_gene: TRBJ2-2; CDR3aa: ASSQGAANTGELF
v_gene: TRBV9; len: 13; j_gene: TRBJ2-1; CDR3aa: ASSVDTPRRNEQF
v_gene: TRBV9; len: 16; j_gene: TRBJ2-2; CDR3aa: ASSVVGGGPANTGELF
v_gene: TRBV9; len: 15; j_gene: TRBJ1-6; CDR3aa: ASSELDRAVLNSPLH
v_gene: TRBV6-5; len: 11; j_gene: TRBJ1-5; CDR3aa: ASSHRGHQPQH
v_gene: TRBV5-6; len: 12; j_gene: TRBJ2-1; CDR3aa: ASSFGTAAGEQF
v_gene: TRBV5-4; len: 12; j_gene: TRBJ2-5; CDR3aa: ASSLRTDQETQY
v_gene: TRBV30; len: 9; j_gene: TRBJ2-7; CDR3aa: AWMDTYEQY
v_gene: TRBV19; len: 12; j_gene: TRBJ1-1; CDR3aa: ASSKQGVNTEAF
v_gene: TRBV7-6; len: 10; j_gene: TRBJ2-1; CDR3aa: ASSLVDYEQF
v_gene: TRBV6-2/TRBV6-3; len: 13; j_gene: TRBJ2-1; CDR3aa: ASSYRSDSGYEQF
v_gene: TRBV28; len: 14; j_gene: TRBJ2-7; CDR3aa: ASRIGTSGSSYEQY
v_gene: TRBV19; len: 12; j_gene: TRBJ2-3; CDR3aa: ASSIGGQTDTQY
v_gene: TRBV18; len: 11; j_gene: TRBJ2-5; CDR3aa: ASSDRGLETQY